These 31 T cell receptor beta chains share one sample of origin, sequenced in a study of blood T cell repertoires in COVID-19. Clones were read by immunoSEQ multiplex PCR, and TCRdb kept only the in-frame ones, dropping some. The table has over 350,000 clones, 70% to 90% seen once. The sample was PBMCs or T cells enriched from blood (not recorded which). The receptors derive from a young woman with acute COVID-19.

The chain has TRBV28 and TRBJ2-4; tentative D call: TRBD1 (5 bases). The CDR3 runs 13 residues. CDR1 and CDR2 from the germline V gene are MDHEN and SYDVKM. Trimming cost V 7 bases and J 6 bases, with 13 bases left between them. CDR3 DNA: TGTGCCAGCAATCGGGCAGGGCCAAACATTCAGTACTTC. Protein product: CASNRAGPNIQYF.

The V gene is TRBV29-1, the J gene TRBJ2-7; 16 bases map to TRBD2. Trimming at V came to 5 bases and at J to 1 base, leaving 5 bases not matched to a gene. Germline CDR1 is SQVTM and CDR2 is ANQGSEA. The CDR3 has 16 amino acids. CDR3 protein: CSVLGTSGRVSYEQYF. In DNA, the CDR3 is TGCAGCGTTCTCGGGACTAGCGGGAGGGTTTCCTACGAGCAGTACTTC.

This chain uses TRBV4-1 with TRBJ2-2; 9 nucleotides align to TRBD1. The CDR3 runs to 18 residues. V lost 0 bases and J lost 4; bases outside the gene matches: 9. Germline assignment: CDR1 MGHRA and CDR2 YSYEKL. The CDR3 sequence: CASSQDRDRADRTGELFF. The CDR3 region has the DNA TGCGCCAGCAGCCAAGATAGGGACAGGGCGGACCGCACCGGGGAGCTGTTTTTT.

This rearrangement joins TRBV20-1 to TRBJ2-1; TRBD2 aligns across 9 bases. Trimming took 3 bases from V and 7 from J; bases not matched to a gene: 7. The CDR3 has 14 amino acids. Per germline, CDR1 DFQATT and CDR2 SNEGSKA (reference sequence). The CDR3 loop reads CSASDGSGSNEQFF. The CDR3 DNA sequence: TGCAGTGCTAGTGATGGTAGCGGGAGTAATGAGCAGTTCTTC.

The gene calls are TRBV28 and TRBJ1-5; 10 bases fit TRBD1. Trimming at V came to 4 bases and at J to 5 bases, leaving 8 bases not matched to a gene. This CDR3 is built from 16 residues. Germline V gives CDR1 MDHEN, CDR2 SYDVKM. The CDR3 DNA reads TGTGCCAGCAGTTCCGGACAGGGGGGCGCCTATCAGCCCCAGCATTTT. Translation: CASSSGQGGAYQPQHF.

The J gene is TRBJ1-5, the V gene TRBV15; D may be TRBD1 (6 bases). The length of the CDR3 is 18 residues. Deletions cut 3 bases from V and 4 bases from J, with 22 bases between. Germline CDR1 is LNHNV and CDR2 is YYDKDF (reference sequence). The CDR3 region is CATSRLTGKGGLNQPQHF. DNA for the CDR3: TGTGCCACCAGCAGGCTAACAGGGAAAGGGGGATTAAATCAGCCCCAGCATTTT.

The chain is built from TRBV6-5 and TRBJ1-1; D unclear. V dropped 5 bases and J dropped 1 base, with 11 bases sitting between them. The CDR3 totals 14 residues. CDR1 is MNHEY and CDR2 is SVGAGI in the germline V gene. The CDR3 is CASSPTAGNTEAFF. For the CDR3, the DNA is TGTGCCAGCAGTCCTACAGCGGGGAACACTGAAGCTTTCTTT.

This clone has a handful of counts. This chain connects TRBV5-1 to TRBJ1-4, with D maybe TRBD1 (6 bases). The CDR3 has 17 amino acids. V was shortened by 2 bases and J by 7 bases, with 21 bases between the two germline ends. Germline values: CDR1 SGHRS, CDR2 YFSETQ. CDR3 sequence (DNA): TGCGCCAGCAGCTTAGGTTTAGTTGGGGGCGCGGCTGAAAAACTGTTTTTT. Its protein product is CASSLGLVGGAAEKLFF.

This chain uses TRBV3-1 (or the pseudogene TRBV3-2) with TRBJ1-1; D may be TRBD1 (6 bases). V was shortened by 4 bases and J by 1 base, with 10 bases between the two germline ends. CDR3 length: 14 residues. CDR1 LGHDT and CDR2 YNNKEL come from the germline V gene (reference sequence). The CDR3 spells CASSPHRENTEAFF. DNA of the CDR3: TGTGCCAGCAGCCCCCACAGGGAGAACACTGAAGCTTTCTTT.

V gene TRBV29-1 combines with J gene TRBJ2-3, with TRBD1 as a possible D gene (5 bases). V was clipped by 4 bases and J by 2 bases, with 13 bases between them. CDR3 length: 14 amino acids. The V gene's germline CDR1 is SQVTM and CDR2 ANQGSEA. The CDR3 DNA is TGCAGCGTTGGTGGGGCGGACCTCACAGATACGCAGTATTTT. Protein: CSVGGADLTDTQYF.

This chain connects TRBV21-1 to TRBJ1-4; no DNA check was done on the table's D call, TRBD1. TRBV21-1 is assigned pseudogene status. The CDR3 covers 18 residues. CDR3 nucleotides: TGTGCCAGCAGCAAAAATCTTACAGGGGCATGGGGTTATGAAAAACTGTTTTTT. It yields the protein CASSKNLTGAWGYEKLFF.

The chain carries TRBV13 and TRBJ1-1; D unclear. V was shortened by 5 bases and J by 4 bases, with 14 bases between the two germline ends. Germline values: CDR1 PRHDT, CDR2 FYEKMQ (reference sequence). The CDR3 covers 14 residues. CDR3 loop: CASSTTSAGTEAFF. In DNA form, the CDR3 reads TGTGCCAGCAGCACCACGTCCGCGGGCACTGAAGCTTTCTTT.

The chain carries TRBV5-5 and TRBJ1-5; no clear D. V was trimmed by 2 bases and J by 1 base, leaving 7 bases between them. The CDR3 extends over 14 amino acids. The germline V gene encodes CDR1 SGHKS and CDR2 YYEKEE (reference sequence). CDR3 residues: CASSFESSNQPQHF. CDR3 sequence (DNA): TGTGCCAGCAGCTTTGAGTCCAGCAATCAGCCCCAGCATTTT.

The chain employs TRBV7-2 and TRBJ2-1; D is perhaps TRBD2 (6 bases). The length of the CDR3 is 15 residues. Trimming cost V 4 bases and J 0 bases, with 10 bases left between them. Germline loops: CDR1 SGHTA, CDR2 FQGNSA. In DNA form, the CDR3 reads TGTGCCAGCAGCTCGGCCGGGAGCTCCTACAATGAGCAGTTCTTC. Its translation is CASSSAGSSYNEQFF. The full variable domain, its missing parts supplied by reference TRBV7-2 and TRBJ2-1, is GAGVSQSPSNKVTEKGKDVELRCDPISGHTALYWYRQSLGQGLEFLIYFQGNSAPDKSGLPSDRFSAERTGGSVSTLTIQRTQQEDSAVYLCASSSAGSSYNEQFFGPGTRLTVL.

J is TRBJ2-7 and V is TRBV7-3, with 15 nucleotides matching TRBD2. The germline gives CDR1 SGHTA, CDR2 FQGTGA. V lost 5 bases, J lost 2 bases, and 7 bases stayed unmatched. The CDR3 is 17 amino acids. The CDR3 sequence: CASSPGLAGGKTYEQYF. The DNA for the CDR3 is TGTGCCAGCAGCCCAGGACTAGCGGGGGGGAAGACCTACGAGCAGTACTTC.

The chain links TRBV4-1 to TRBJ2-3; TRBD1 agrees at 9 bases. Germline CDR1 is MGHRA and CDR2 is YSYEKL. J lost 2 bases, V lost 0 bases, and 6 bases had no gene match. CDR3 length: 17 residues. The CDR3 coding sequence is TGCGCCAGCAGCCAAGAGGGGACAGGGATCGACACAGATACGCAGTATTTT. This translates into CASSQEGTGIDTDTQYF.

The V and J genes are TRBV30 and TRBJ1-5; D possibly corresponds to TRBD1 (5 bases). Trimming shortened V by 0 bases and J by 7 bases, and 13 bases separated the two germline ends. The CDR3 runs to 14 residues. Germline lookup yields CDR1 GTSNPN and CDR2 SVGIG (reference sequence). CDR3 bases: TGTGCCTGGAGTGTAGCAGGGTTGGGGCAGCCCCAGCATTTT. Protein sequence: CAWSVAGLGQPQHF.

The chain links TRBV28 to TRBJ1-4; D is undetermined. CDR1 MDHEN and CDR2 SYDVKM come from the germline V gene. The CDR3 has 14 amino acids. Trimming took off 6 bases at V and 4 bases at J, with 12 bases between the two ends. The CDR3 is CASRPSEVNEKLFF. The DNA for the CDR3 is TGTGCCAGCAGACCATCAGAAGTTAATGAAAAACTGTTTTTT.

This clone has a single count. V gene TRBV28 combines with J gene TRBJ1-5; D is uncertain. Looked up from germline, CDR1 is MDHEN and CDR2 is SYDVKM. This CDR3 has 12 amino acids. Trimming took off 5 bases at V and 7 bases at J, with 9 bases between the two ends. CDR3 DNA: TGTGCCAGCAGTCCCCCTTCCCAGCCCCAGCATTTT. The encoded protein is CASSPPSQPQHF.

V gene TRBV9 combines with J gene TRBJ1-5, with D possibly matching TRBD1 (6 bases). Germline V gives CDR1 SGDLS, CDR2 YYNGEE. CDR3 length: 15 residues. Between the trimmed V and J ends, which lost 0 bases and 3 bases, there was a span of 10 bases. CDR3 in DNA: TGTGCCAGCAGCGTAGGGGCAGGGGACAATCAGCCCCAGCATTTT. It translates to CASSVGAGDNQPQHF.

The chain carries TRBV6-5 and TRBJ1-2, with unresolved D. Germline lookup yields CDR1 MNHEY and CDR2 SVGAGI. Trimming shortened V by 6 bases and J by 5 bases, and 7 bases separated the two germline ends. There are 11 residues in the CDR3. The CDR3 DNA reads TGTGCCAGCAGGGGCTTTTATGGCTACACCTTC. Translated: CASRGFYGYTF.

The chain links TRBV6-2 or TRBV6-3 to TRBJ2-7, with D possibly matching TRBD1 (6 bases). Germline values: CDR1 MNHEY, CDR2 SVGEGT. Trimming cost V 5 bases and J 2 bases, with 22 bases left between them. The CDR3 runs 17 residues. CDR3 nucleotide sequence: TGTGCCAGCAGTCCCCGACAGGACAAAAGGGCTACCTACGAGCAGTACTTC. Its protein is CASSPRQDKRATYEQYF.

This chain joins TRBV6-5 and TRBJ1-1, with D unclear. Germline loops: CDR1 MNHEY, CDR2 SVGAGI. The CDR3 loop spans 14 amino acids. V gave up 4 bases and J gave up 1 base, with 10 bases separating them. The chain's CDR3 is CASSLVEANTEAFF. CDR3 in DNA: TGTGCCAGCAGTTTGGTAGAGGCGAACACTGAAGCTTTCTTT.

This chain links TRBV7-6 with TRBJ2-7; 9 bases fit TRBD1. Germline trimming cut 1 base from V and 4 bases from J; bases unmatched to any gene: 5. Germline CDR1 is SGHVS and CDR2 is FNYEAQ. CDR3 length equals 15 residues. The CDR3 coding sequence is TGTGCCAGCAGCTTAGGAGGGACAGGGAAGTACGAGCAGTACTTC. Its translation: CASSLGGTGKYEQYF.

This chain uses TRBV11-2 with TRBJ1-2; weak D call: TRBD1 (6 bases). Germline CDR1 and CDR2: SGHAT and FQNNGV. V was pared by 0 bases and J by 5 bases, with 10 bases between. This CDR3 region has 14 residues. The chain's CDR3 is CASSLEGARYGYTF. The CDR3 DNA follows: TGTGCCAGCAGCTTAGAGGGGGCGAGGTATGGCTACACCTTC.

The chain uses TRBV27 and TRBJ1-2; D is uncertain. Trimming pared 4 bases from V and 6 bases from J, leaving 6 bases between. Germline CDR1 MNHEY, CDR2 SMNVEV (reference sequence). The length of the CDR3 is 11 residues. CDR3 loop: CASSSGNGYTF. The CDR3 bases are TGTGCCAGCAGTTCCGGGAATGGCTACACCTTC.

This clone was seen only a few times. V and J are TRBV29-1 and TRBJ1-6; possibly TRBD1 for D (6 bases). The germline V and J ends were trimmed by 4 bases and 7 bases, with 11 bases remaining between them. Per the germline V gene, CDR1 is SQVTM and CDR2 is ANQGSEA. The CDR3 has 13 amino acids. In nucleotides, the CDR3 is TGCAGCGTTGCGGTCGACAGGAATTCACCCCTCCACTTT. Its protein is CSVAVDRNSPLHF.

The chain joins TRBV20-1 to TRBJ1-1; 8 bases are a match to TRBD1. Trimming removed 5 bases from V and 10 bases from J; junction bases left unmatched: 6. Per the germline V gene, CDR1 is DFQATT and CDR2 is SNEGSKA (reference sequence). The CDR3 runs 11 residues. Here the CDR3 DNA reads TGCAGTGCTGGACAGGGAGGGCGAGCTTTCTTT. It codes for CSAGQGGRAFF.

This clone has only one observation. The CDR3 sequence: CASSELPDRVEAFF. DNA for the CDR3: TGTGCCAGCAGTGAGCTTCCTGACAGGGTTGAAGCTTTCTTT. V gene TRBV6-1 combines with J gene TRBJ1-1; 7 bases map to TRBD1. There are 14 residues in the CDR3. Germline V gene lookup returns CDR1 MNHNS and CDR2 SASEGT. The ends lost 3 bases at V and 7 bases at J; junction bases unmatched: 8.

The rearrangement uses TRBV30 and TRBJ2-3; D is undetermined. CDR3 size: 12 residues. V lost 4 bases, J lost 2 bases, and 7 bases lay in between. CDR1 is GTSNPN, CDR2 SVGIG, per germline (reference sequence). CDR3 loop: CAWTGVTDTQYF. The CDR3 bases are TGTGCCTGGACAGGCGTCACAGATACGCAGTATTTT.

The chain joins TRBV25-1 to TRBJ1-5, with D possibly TRBD1 on 5 matching bases. This CDR3 has 15 amino acids. Germline lookup yields CDR1 MGHDK and CDR2 SYGVNS. With 6 bases removed from V and 4 bases from J, the gap between germline ends came to 16 bases. The CDR3 coding sequence is TGTGCCAGCAGCTATGGGACTAGGGATAATCAGCCCCAGCATTTT. Its translation is CASSYGTRDNQPQHF. The full variable domain, with the rest looked up from reference TRBV25-1 and TRBJ1-5, is EADIYQTPRYLVIGTGKKITLECSQTMGHDKMYWYQQDPGMELHLIHYSYGVNSTEKGDLSSESTVSRIRTEHFPLTLESARPSHTSQYLCASSYGTRDNQPQHFGDGTRLSIL.